This passage covers 26 T cell receptor beta chains from one sample sequenced in a study of blood T cell repertoires in COVID-19. Assay used: immunoSEQ multiplex PCR; TCRdb lists only in-frame clones, some missing. The sample contains 150,000 or so clones, 80% to 90% of which appear only once. Input material: peripheral blood. The receptors come from a man in his late teens or twenties with COVID-19, enrolled during active disease.

J is TRBJ2-7 and V is TRBV5-1; D is perhaps TRBD1 (5 bases). The V and J ends lost 2 bases and 0 bases respectively, with 6 bases between them. Germline V gene sequence: CDR1 SGHRS, CDR2 YFSETQ. The CDR3 has 13 amino acids. The CDR3 reads CASSLGVSYEQYF. CDR3 sequence (DNA): TGCGCCAGCAGCTTAGGGGTCTCCTACGAGCAGTACTTC.

As DNA, the CDR3 is TGTGCCAGCAGCTTCCGTGGTGGGAGCTTGGGGGAGCAGTACTTC. This sequence encodes CASSFRGGSLGEQYF. This chain joins TRBV5-5 and TRBJ2-7; possibly TRBD2 for D (5 bases). The CDR3 has 15 residues. V lost 2 bases to trimming and J lost 7 bases, with 19 bases between them. Germline CDR1 SGHKS, CDR2 YYEKEE (reference sequence).

The rearrangement links TRBV30 to TRBJ2-7, with TRBD1 matching 9 bases. Germline-derived CDR1 and CDR2 are GTSNPN and SVGIG (reference sequence). CDR3 size: 14 residues. V shed 4 bases and J 4 bases; nucleotides not matched to a gene: 8. The CDR3 DNA is TGTGCCTGGAACCAAGACAGGGGGGGTTACGAGCAGTACTTC. Its protein is CAWNQDRGGYEQYF.

This chain links TRBV27 with TRBJ2-1; D gene ambiguous. The germline CDR1 and CDR2 sequences are MNHEY and SMNVEV (reference sequence). Between the trimmed V and J ends, which lost 6 bases and 5 bases, there was a span of 8 bases. The CDR3 is 12 residues long. In DNA, the CDR3 is TGTGCCAGCAGATCGCGGAACAATGAGCAGTTCTTC. Translated: CASRSRNNEQFF.

This chain joins TRBV11-2 and TRBJ2-1; no reliable D call. Germline V gene sequence: CDR1 SGHAT, CDR2 FQNNGV. V dropped 2 bases and J dropped 4 bases, with 6 bases sitting between them. The CDR3 covers 13 residues. The CDR3 protein is CASSLSPYNEQFF. In DNA form, the CDR3 reads TGTGCCAGCAGCTTATCCCCTTACAATGAGCAGTTCTTC.

The chain is built from TRBV19 and TRBJ1-6, with TRBD1 matching 8 bases. The CDR3 consists of 14 residues. The V gene end was trimmed by 4 bases and the J gene end by 4 bases; junction bases not matched to a gene: 0. Germline V CDR1 and CDR2: LNHDA, SQIVND (reference sequence). The CDR3 sequence is CASSRTGYNSPLHF. CDR3 coding DNA: TGTGCCAGTAGTAGGACAGGGTATAATTCACCCCTCCACTTT. Supplemented by reference TRBV19 and TRBJ1-6, the full variable domain reads DGGITQSPKYLFRKEGQNVTLSCEQNLNHDAMYWYRQDPGQGLRLIYYSQIVNDFQKGDIAEGYSVSREKKESFPLTVTSAQKNPTAFYLCASSRTGYNSPLHFGNGTRLTVT.

The chain combines TRBV2 with TRBJ2-1; TRBD2 matches at 7 bases. CDR1 is SNHLY, CDR2 FYNNEI, per germline. V dropped 5 bases and J dropped 6; count of bases not matched to a gene: 7. This CDR3 is built from 14 residues. CDR3 nucleotides: TGTGCCAGCAGTTTCCTAGCGGTCGGCAATGAGCAGTTCTTC. Encoded protein: CASSFLAVGNEQFF.

The chain is built from TRBV27 and TRBJ1-5; a possible D gene is TRBD1 (6 bases). This CDR3 spans 13 amino acids. Germline V gene data show CDR1 as MNHEY and CDR2 as SMNVEV (reference sequence). The V gene lost 6 bases and the J gene lost 6 bases, with 12 bases spanning the gap. CDR3 coding DNA: TGTGCCAGCAGATTACAGGGCGGTCAGCCCCAGCATTTT. Protein product: CASRLQGGQPQHF.

The rearrangement joins TRBV29-1 to TRBJ1-1; a weak D match, TRBD1 (5 bases). V was shortened by 6 bases and J by 5 bases, with 16 bases between the two germline ends. This CDR3 has 13 amino acids. Germline-derived CDR1 and CDR2 are SQVTM and ANQGSEA. This chain's CDR3 is CSVGFGRGTEAFF. The CDR3 DNA is TGCAGCGTGGGGTTTGGGAGGGGAACTGAAGCTTTCTTT.

The gene calls are TRBV5-1 and TRBJ1-1; no firm D call. The germline CDR1 and CDR2 sequences are SGHRS and YFSETQ. V lost 0 bases and J lost 7, with 13 bases in between. The length of the CDR3 is 14 residues. The DNA for the CDR3 is TGCGCCAGCAGCTTGGTTCGTTCCTCCAGTGAAGCTTTCTTT. It encodes CASSLVRSSSEAFF.

The chain's CDR3 is CAWSVLGSGEQYF. Written as DNA, the CDR3 is TGTGCCTGGAGTGTACTCGGTAGCGGCGAGCAGTACTTC. This chain joins TRBV30 and TRBJ2-7, with D perhaps TRBD2 (6 bases). Germline values: CDR1 GTSNPN, CDR2 SVGIG (reference sequence). Between the trimmed V and J ends, which lost 0 bases and 6 bases, there was a span of 12 bases. The length of the CDR3 is 13 residues.

This clone appeared once. The V gene is TRBV10-3, the J gene TRBJ2-2; tentative D call: TRBD1 (5 bases). CDR3 size: 12 residues. Germline CDR1 reads ENHRY; CDR2 reads SYGVKD. V lost 4 bases and J lost 6, with 6 bases in between. The CDR3: CAISAGSGELFF. The DNA of the CDR3 is TGTGCCATCAGTGCAGGGTCCGGGGAGCTGTTTTTT.

The chain joins TRBV5-5 to TRBJ2-3; 8 bases align to TRBD2. J gave up 0 bases and V 3 bases, and 3 bases lay outside the gene matches. CDR1 is SGHKS, CDR2 YYEKEE, per germline (reference sequence). CDR3 size: 15 residues. This CDR3 is CASSSLAGSTDTQYF. Written as DNA, the CDR3 is TGTGCCAGCAGCTCCTTAGCGGGAAGCACAGATACGCAGTATTTT. Filled out from reference TRBV5-5 and TRBJ2-3, the complete variable domain reads DAGVTQSPTHLIKTRGQQVTLRCSPISGHKSVSWYQQVLGQGPQFIFQYYEKEERGRGNFPDRFSARQFPNYSSELNVNALLLGDSALYLCASSSLAGSTDTQYFGPGTRLTVL.

V and J are TRBV10-3 and TRBJ2-1; the match to TRBD1 covers 10 bases. J lost 9 bases, V lost 4 bases, and 6 bases had no gene match. This CDR3 has 14 amino acids. Germline loops: CDR1 ENHRY, CDR2 SYGVKD. CDR3 DNA sequence: TGTGCCATCAGTGGGGGGACAGGGGTTAGTGAGCAGTTCTTC. Translated, it gives CAISGGTGVSEQFF.

This clone has a single count. The chain links TRBV5-1 to TRBJ1-1, with 8 positions matching TRBD1. Per the germline V gene, CDR1 is SGHRS and CDR2 is YFSETQ. The CDR3 covers 13 residues. V lost 3 bases, J lost 7 bases, and 5 bases stayed unmatched. In DNA form, the CDR3 reads TGCGCCAGCAGCTCCCGGGACAGGCATGAAGCTTTCTTT. This encodes CASSSRDRHEAFF.

The chain recombines TRBV27 with TRBJ1-2; 9 bases are shared with TRBD1. The V and J ends lost 6 bases and 2 bases, in that order; junction bases with no gene match: 4. The CDR3 is 14 amino acids. Germline assignment: CDR1 MNHEY and CDR2 SMNVEV (reference sequence). The CDR3 reads CASRGQGPNYGYTF. In DNA form, the CDR3 reads TGTGCCAGCAGGGGACAGGGACCAAACTATGGCTACACCTTC.

This chain links TRBV10-3 with TRBJ2-1, with 12 bases matching TRBD2. Trimming at V came to 3 bases and at J to 0 bases, leaving 6 bases not matched to a gene. Germline CDR1 ENHRY, CDR2 SYGVKD. The CDR3 length is 18 residues. The CDR3 bases are TGTGCCATCAGTGAACCCACTAGCGGGAGGAGCTCCTACAATGAGCAGTTCTTC. It yields the protein CAISEPTSGRSSYNEQFF.

V is TRBV4-1 and J is TRBJ2-2; D possibly corresponds to TRBD2 (5 bases). V was cut by 2 bases and J by 4 bases, with 11 bases left in between. The CDR3 is 15 amino acids. CDR1 is MGHRA, CDR2 YSYEKL, per germline. The CDR3 bases are TGCGCCAGCAGCCAATTTTGGAGCGGCACCGGGGAGCTGTTTTTT. This translates into CASSQFWSGTGELFF.

This clone was observed a few times. This chain links TRBV20-1 with TRBJ2-3, with D possibly being TRBD1 (5 bases). Trimming pared 6 bases from V and 1 base from J, leaving 20 bases between. The CDR3 totals 16 residues. The germline CDR1 and CDR2 sequences are DFQATT and SNEGSKA (reference sequence). Here the CDR3 DNA reads TGCAGTGCCAGTTCATTCACGCTAGGGGGCACAGATACGCAGTATTTT. It translates to CSASSFTLGGTDTQYF.

The chain has TRBV28 and TRBJ2-7, with D maybe TRBD1 (7 bases). CDR1 MDHEN and CDR2 SYDVKM come from the germline V gene. The ends were cut back, 1 base at V and 6 bases at J, with 16 bases in the middle. This CDR3 spans 15 amino acids. CDR3 nucleotide sequence: TGTGCCAGCAGTTTATTACAGGGGAGGATGAGCGAGCAGTACTTC. It is translated as CASSLLQGRMSEQYF. Filled out from reference TRBV28 and TRBJ2-7, the complete variable domain reads DVKVTQSSRYLVKRTGEKVFLECVQDMDHENMFWYRQDPGLGLRLIYFSYDVKMKEKGDIPEGYSVSREKKERFSLILESASTNQTSMYLCASSLLQGRMSEQYFGPGTRLTVT.

This clone was seen a single time. The rearrangement links TRBV2 to TRBJ1-5, with TRBD1 identical over 7 bases. In germline, CDR1 is SNHLY, CDR2 FYNNEI. CDR3 length: 14 amino acids. J was trimmed by 4 bases and V by 4 bases; bases with no gene match: 4. The CDR3 region has the DNA TGTGCCAGCAGTGCGGGACAGCAGAATCAGCCCCAGCATTTT. It yields the protein CASSAGQQNQPQHF.

The V and J genes are TRBV9 and TRBJ2-2; 9 positions match TRBD2. The trim removed 4 bases at V and 5 bases at J, leaving 9 bases unmatched. The CDR3 has 16 amino acids. In germline, CDR1 is SGDLS, CDR2 YYNGEE. The CDR3 DNA sequence: TGTGCCAGCAGCTCCGAAGCGGGAGGTTTTACCGGGGAGCTGTTTTTT. Translated: CASSSEAGGFTGELFF.

The rearrangement links TRBV6-5 to TRBJ2-7, with D possibly TRBD1 on 5 matching bases. Germline loops: CDR1 MNHEY, CDR2 SVGAGI. The CDR3 extends over 13 amino acids. V dropped 7 bases and J dropped 0 bases, with 10 bases sitting between them. DNA for the CDR3: TGTGCCAGCACCATCCAGGGCTCCTACGAGCAGTACTTC. This encodes CASTIQGSYEQYF.

This clone was recorded once. CDR3 sequence: CASSLLRRQGGSYEQYF. The CDR3 DNA reads TGTGCCAGCAGTTTATTGAGGCGGCAGGGGGGATCCTACGAGCAGTACTTC. The genes are TRBV28 and TRBJ2-7; D perhaps matches TRBD1 (7 bases). Trimming cost V 1 base and J 1 base, with 17 bases left between them. CDR3 size: 17 residues. CDR1 is MDHEN and CDR2 is SYDVKM in the germline V gene.

V is TRBV6-2 or TRBV6-3 and J is TRBJ2-7; D is possibly TRBD2 (6 bases). Trimming left V 5 bases short and J 0 bases short, with 17 bases between. The CDR3 is 16 amino acids. Germline loops: CDR1 MNHEY, CDR2 SVGEGT. As DNA, the CDR3 is TGTGCCAGCAGTGGATCGGGACTTACGAGCTCCTACGAGCAGTACTTC. This translates into CASSGSGLTSSYEQYF.

The V gene is TRBV6-5, the J gene TRBJ1-6; 10 bases map to TRBD1. The V and J ends lost 5 bases and 10 bases, in that order; junction bases with no gene match: 8. In germline, CDR1 is MNHEY, CDR2 SVGAGI. This CDR3 comprises 15 residues. The CDR3 here is CASSPRDRGGSPLHF. CDR3 DNA sequence: TGTGCCAGCAGTCCCAGGGACAGGGGAGGCTCACCCCTCCACTTT.